These T cell receptor beta chains were read from a single sample in a study of naive and memory T cell subsets. TCRdb reprocessed the UMI-ligation and nested PCR reads via MiXCR and lists one record per CDR3 protein. The sample lists roughly 97,000 distinct CDR3 sequences, about 14% occurring once. Input material: naive CD8+ T cells from blood. The receptors shown here come from a human donor in good health. Each CDR3 is given with its conserved first and last residue. D genes are given only for firm matches. Clone size is given for some rows only: seen once, a few or many times, or a class if the clone is expanded.

CDR3aa: CSVEEGTSGRPEQFF
CDR3nt: TGCAGCGTTGAAGAGGGGACTAGCGGGAGGCCTGAGCAGTTCTTC
j_gene: TRBJ2-1
d_gene: TRBD2
len: 15
v_gene: TRBV29-1
abundance: many

CDR3aa: CASSRDVYNEQFF
CDR3nt: TGTGCCAGTAGTCGGGACGTTTACAATGAGCAGTTCTTC
j_gene: TRBJ2-1
d_gene: .
len: 13
v_gene: TRBV19
abundance: many

CDR3aa: CASSQAVDRPNSPLHF
CDR3nt: TGTGCCAGCAGCCAAGCGGTAGACAGGCCGAATTCACCCCTCCACTTT
j_gene: TRBJ1-6
d_gene: .
len: 16
v_gene: TRBV4-2
abundance: few

CDR3aa: CASRRGTTQSNQPQHF
CDR3nt: TGTGCCAGCAGAAGGGGGACGACCCAGAGCAATCAGCCCCAGCATTTT
j_gene: TRBJ1-5
d_gene: .
len: 16
v_gene: TRBV6-2/TRBV6-3
abundance: many

CDR3aa: CASSPPTVGTDTQYF
CDR3nt: TGTGCCAGCTCACCACCGACAGTAGGCACAGATACGCAGTATTTT
j_gene: TRBJ2-3
d_gene: .
len: 15
v_gene: TRBV18
abundance: few

CDR3aa: CSARDRGANEQFF
CDR3nt: TGCAGTGCTAGAGATCGCGGTGCCAATGAGCAGTTCTTC
j_gene: TRBJ2-1
d_gene: .
len: 13
v_gene: TRBV20-1
abundance: many

CDR3aa: CASSPGSGRADTQYF
CDR3nt: TGTGCCAGCAGCCCCGGGTCAGGGAGGGCAGATACGCAGTATTTT
j_gene: TRBJ2-3
d_gene: TRBD2
len: 15
v_gene: TRBV3-1
abundance: .

CDR3aa: CASSPLTFGSPLHF
CDR3nt: TGTGCCAGCAGTCCCCTCACATTCGGGTCACCCCTCCACTTT
j_gene: TRBJ1-6
d_gene: .
len: 14
v_gene: TRBV28
abundance: few

CDR3aa: CASSLGVGEGEPQHF
CDR3nt: TGTGCCAGCAGCTTAGGGGTCGGAGAGGGAGAGCCCCAGCATTTT
j_gene: TRBJ1-5
d_gene: .
len: 15
v_gene: TRBV7-2
abundance: .

CDR3aa: CASSHRDTDTQYF
CDR3nt: TGTGCCAGCAGCCACAGGGACACAGATACGCAGTATTTT
j_gene: TRBJ2-3
d_gene: .
len: 13
v_gene: TRBV7-8
abundance: .

CDR3aa: CASSHTTDTQYF
CDR3nt: TGTGCCAGCAGCCATACCACAGATACGCAGTATTTT
j_gene: TRBJ2-3
d_gene: .
len: 12
v_gene: TRBV13
abundance: .

CDR3aa: CASSWGDLGAAFTDTQYF
CDR3nt: TGTGCCAGCAGCTGGGGGGACCTTGGAGCGGCGTTCACAGATACGCAGTATTTT
j_gene: TRBJ2-3
d_gene: .
len: 18
v_gene: TRBV11-2
abundance: .

CDR3aa: CASSQPIAGRTDTQYF
CDR3nt: TGTGCCAGCAGCCAACCCATAGCGGGGCGCACAGATACGCAGTATTTT
j_gene: TRBJ2-3
d_gene: TRBD2
len: 16
v_gene: TRBV7-9
abundance: few

CDR3aa: CATSPLPDPLGAKNIQYF
CDR3nt: TGTGCCACTTCGCCCCTCCCAGACCCCCTCGGGGCCAAAAACATTCAGTACTTC
j_gene: TRBJ2-4
d_gene: .
len: 18
v_gene: TRBV27
abundance: few

CDR3aa: CASSIGTGTNYEQYF
CDR3nt: TGTGCCAGTAGTATCGGGACAGGCACTAACTACGAGCAGTACTTC
j_gene: TRBJ2-7
d_gene: TRBD1
len: 15
v_gene: TRBV19
abundance: .

CDR3aa: CSVDERPPQETQYF
CDR3nt: TGCAGCGTTGACGAGCGGCCCCCCCAAGAGACCCAGTACTTC
j_gene: TRBJ2-5
d_gene: .
len: 14
v_gene: TRBV29-1
abundance: few

CDR3aa: CASSLGGSPLHF
CDR3nt: TGTGCCAGCAGCTTGGGCGGTTCACCCCTCCACTTT
j_gene: TRBJ1-6
d_gene: .
len: 12
v_gene: TRBV5-5
abundance: many

CDR3aa: CASSSQDSYEQYF
CDR3nt: TGTGCCAGCAGTTCTCAGGACTCCTACGAGCAGTACTTC
j_gene: TRBJ2-7
d_gene: .
len: 13
v_gene: TRBV6-2/TRBV6-3
abundance: many

CDR3aa: CASQETQYF
CDR3nt: TGTGCCAGCCAAGAGACCCAGTACTTC
j_gene: TRBJ2-5
d_gene: .
len: 9
v_gene: TRBV27
abundance: .

CDR3aa: CASSLKFGQPQHF
CDR3nt: TGTGCCAGCAGCCTCAAGTTCGGACAGCCCCAGCATTTT
j_gene: TRBJ1-5
d_gene: .
len: 13
v_gene: TRBV6-5
abundance: .

CDR3aa: CASNSGIGNEQFF
CDR3nt: TGTGCCAGTAACAGCGGGATAGGAAATGAGCAGTTCTTC
j_gene: TRBJ2-1
d_gene: TRBD2
len: 13
v_gene: TRBV19
abundance: few

CDR3aa: CASGLETQYF
CDR3nt: TGTGCCAGCGGCCTCGAGACCCAGTACTTC
j_gene: TRBJ2-5
d_gene: .
len: 10
v_gene: TRBV11-2
abundance: few

CDR3aa: CAIKEVVRTEKETQYF
CDR3nt: TGTGCCATCAAGGAGGTCGTGCGGACGGAAAAAGAGACCCAGTACTTC
j_gene: TRBJ2-5
d_gene: .
len: 16
v_gene: TRBV10-3
abundance: few

CDR3aa: CAITETGGTRGTEAFF
CDR3nt: TGTGCCATCACTGAAACAGGGGGAACTAGGGGCACTGAAGCTTTCTTT
j_gene: TRBJ1-1
d_gene: TRBD1
len: 16
v_gene: TRBV10-3
abundance: .

CDR3aa: CASSFGQLTEAFF
CDR3nt: TGTGCCAGCAGTTTCGGACAGCTCACTGAAGCTTTCTTT
j_gene: TRBJ1-1
d_gene: .
len: 13
v_gene: TRBV12-3/TRBV12-4
abundance: .

CDR3aa: CASSLTDTEAFF
CDR3nt: TGCGCCAGCAGCTTGACGGACACTGAAGCTTTCTTT
j_gene: TRBJ1-1
d_gene: .
len: 12
v_gene: TRBV5-1
abundance: many

CDR3aa: CASSPTGTRRYNEQFF
CDR3nt: TGTGCCAGCAGCCCTACCGGGACTAGGCGGTACAATGAGCAGTTCTTC
j_gene: TRBJ2-1
d_gene: TRBD2
len: 16
v_gene: TRBV13
abundance: few

CDR3aa: CSARDLTEAFF
CDR3nt: TGCAGTGCCAGAGACCTCACTGAAGCTTTCTTT
j_gene: TRBJ1-1
d_gene: .
len: 11
v_gene: TRBV20-1
abundance: .

CDR3aa: CASSHTAYGRPDEQFF
CDR3nt: TGTGCCAGCAGTCATACAGCTTACGGGAGGCCGGATGAGCAGTTCTTC
j_gene: TRBJ2-1
d_gene: TRBD2
len: 16
v_gene: TRBV27
abundance: few

CDR3aa: CASRLRTGEDTQYF
CDR3nt: TGTGCCAGCAGGCTCCGGACAGGGGAAGATACGCAGTATTTT
j_gene: TRBJ2-3
d_gene: TRBD1
len: 14
v_gene: TRBV12-3/TRBV12-4
abundance: many

CDR3aa: CASSQGWEETQYF
CDR3nt: TGTGCCAGCAGCCAAGGGTGGGAAGAGACCCAGTACTTC
j_gene: TRBJ2-5
d_gene: .
len: 13
v_gene: TRBV14
abundance: .

CDR3aa: CAWSVLGAGASYNEQFF
CDR3nt: TGTGCCTGGAGTGTACTAGGAGCGGGAGCCTCCTACAATGAGCAGTTCTTC
j_gene: TRBJ2-1
d_gene: TRBD2
len: 17
v_gene: TRBV30
abundance: few

CDR3aa: CASSFLAGAQETQYF
CDR3nt: TGTGCCAGCAGTTTTTTGGCGGGAGCTCAAGAGACCCAGTACTTC
j_gene: TRBJ2-5
d_gene: TRBD2
len: 15
v_gene: TRBV12-3/TRBV12-4
abundance: many

CDR3aa: CASSVGSLPNTDTQYF
CDR3nt: TGTGCCAGCAGCGTAGGCAGCTTACCCAACACAGATACGCAGTATTTT
j_gene: TRBJ2-3
d_gene: .
len: 16
v_gene: TRBV9
abundance: few

CDR3aa: CASSFWDEGREQYF
CDR3nt: TGTGCCAGCAGTTTTTGGGACGAGGGTCGGGAGCAGTACTTC
j_gene: TRBJ2-7
d_gene: .
len: 14
v_gene: TRBV12-3/TRBV12-4
abundance: .

CDR3aa: CASSLLFCYEQYF
CDR3nt: TGTGCCAGCAGTTTATTGTTCTGCTACGAGCAGTACTTC
j_gene: TRBJ2-7
d_gene: .
len: 13
v_gene: TRBV27
abundance: .

CDR3aa: CASSPRQDRDSYNEQFF
CDR3nt: TGCGCCAGCAGTCCCCGCCAGGACAGGGACTCCTACAATGAGCAGTTCTTC
j_gene: TRBJ2-1
d_gene: TRBD1
len: 17
v_gene: TRBV10-1
abundance: few

CDR3aa: CASSYSLERAYEQYF
CDR3nt: TGTGCCAGCAGTTACTCCCTCGAGAGGGCCTACGAGCAGTACTTC
j_gene: TRBJ2-7
d_gene: .
len: 15
v_gene: TRBV6-5
abundance: .

CDR3aa: CSIFPGYLNTEAFF
CDR3nt: TGCAGCATTTTCCCGGGGTATCTGAACACTGAAGCTTTCTTT
j_gene: TRBJ1-1
d_gene: .
len: 14
v_gene: TRBV29-1
abundance: few

CDR3aa: CASGTHRGRSNQPQHF
CDR3nt: TGTGCTAGTGGTACTCACAGGGGGCGAAGCAATCAGCCCCAGCATTTT
j_gene: TRBJ1-5
d_gene: TRBD1
len: 16
v_gene: TRBV12-5
abundance: .